This TCR beta chain was identified during a study of CD8+ T cells in alopecia areata. The germline V gene has CDR1 SQVTM and CDR2 ANQGSEA. This CDR3 is built from 13 residues. Trimming removed 7 bases from V and 1 base from J, with 13 bases in between. Reverse transcription of extracted RNA yielded cDNA, which provided the sequencing template. TCRdb keeps only in-frame clones here, not all; method: immunoSEQ multiplex PCR. The table includes fewer than 200,000 clones, 50% to 60% detected once. This chain links TRBV29-1 with TRBJ2-5; weak D call: TRBD1 (5 bases). This specimen consisted of CD4+ T cells sorted from blood, obtained at week 0. The clonotype comes from a human donor with alopecia areata. CDR3 coding DNA: TGCAGCGCCCAAAGGGGAACCCAAGAGACCCAGTACTTC. It specifies CSAQRGTQETQYF.